One sample yielded the 3 T cell receptor beta chains listed below, sequenced in a study of T cells in Graves' hyperthyroidism and ophthalmopathy. Amplification of TCR beta CDR3 regions used RNA as the template. The primer set for the first-round RT-PCR of the TCR CDR3 was HTBI. TCRdb redid the calling of the multiplex PCR reads with MiXCR, one entry per CDR3 protein. The sample has approximately 870,000 distinct CDR3 sequences, about two fifths seen once. Sequencing used blood. These receptors were taken from a man younger than 35 with Graves' hyperthyroidism.

This clonotype has more than one count but fewer than ten. The gene calls are TRBV10-1 and TRBJ2-2; no clear D gene. The CDR3 loop spans 13 amino acids. CDR1 is WNHNN and CDR2 is SYGVQD in the germline V gene (reference sequence). V was clipped by 3 bases and J by 6 bases, with 8 bases between them. The CDR3 coding sequence is TGCGCCAGCAGTGATGGGATATCCGGGGAGCTGTTTTTT. The encoded protein is CASSDGISGELFF.

This clonotype was detected only a few times. The genes are TRBV7-3 and TRBJ1-1; TRBD1 might be the D (6 bases). The CDR3 has 15 residues. Germline CDR1 SGHTA, CDR2 FQGTGA. The germline V and J ends were trimmed by 5 bases and 1 base, with 14 bases remaining between them. The CDR3 DNA is TGTGCCAGCAGCATCGCCGGGGGCGCGAACACTGAAGCTTTCTTT. It encodes CASSIAGGANTEAFF.

This clonotype showed up just a few times. In nucleotides, the CDR3 is TGCAGTGCTAGAGATTCACGGGGGAACACCGGGGAGCTGTTTTTT. Protein sequence: CSARDSRGNTGELFF. The chain recombines TRBV20-1 with TRBJ2-2, with D perhaps matching TRBD2 (5 bases). V dropped 0 bases and J dropped 1 base, with 9 bases sitting between them. The germline gives CDR1 DFQATT, CDR2 SNEGSKA (reference sequence). CDR3 length: 15 residues.